This T cell receptor beta chain was observed in a study of radiotherapy plus CTLA-4 blockade in lung cancer. Study-level background: Objective responses occurred in about 18% of patients; 31% had disease control. Study results and limitations: The study found tumor-derived TCR clones expanded in blood after radiotherapy plus ipilimumab. Response, reportedly, was best predicted by interferon-beta along with early blood T cell clone dynamics.

The data were produced by immunoSEQ multiplex PCR, yet TCRdb's version contains in-frame clones alone and is incomplete. The table records roughly 58,000 clones, approximately 82% of them present only once. Remarks on this clone: The antigen remains unidentified. The junction does not match germline at one end; this may be a read error.

CTLA-4 blockade with ipilimumab, together with focal radiation, was given to patients with chemo-refractory metastatic non-small-cell lung cancer. The CDR3 is 15 residues long. CDR1 MDHEN and CDR2 SYDVKM come from the germline V gene. Sequenced material: peripheral blood, taken from a patient treated with radiotherapy plus ipilimumab. The TCR sequence derives from a human donor with non-small cell lung cancer whose response to radiotherapy plus ipilimumab could not be evaluated. This chain joins TRBV28 and TRBJ2-7; 7 bases match TRBD2. The CDR3 reads CASSLIREGQYGQYF. CDR3 bases: TGTGCCAGCAGTTTAATCAGGGAGGGTCAATACGGGCAGTACTTC.